The entry below describes one TCR beta chain. This sample was included in a study of blood T cell repertoires in COVID-19. Across the whole study: From the United States, Italy and Spain came samples of acute and convalescent COVID-19. PBMCs, B-cell-depleted T cells, or T cells were the source of the cDNA or gDNA that made up the material.

Study processing details: Reference gene primer amplification gave nucleated cell count estimates. Data came from immunoSEQ multiplex PCR; TCRdb stores just in-frame clones and leaves some out. Clonal size and the V and J genes are those of that table, whereas D and trimming came from the DNA. The sample contains approximately 28,000 clones, around 90% of which appear only once. Germline CDR1 MNHEY, CDR2 SMNVEV (reference sequence). The CDR3 covers 16 residues. The V and J ends lost 3 bases and 3 bases respectively, with 15 bases between them. This chain links TRBV27 with TRBJ2-1, with D possibly TRBD2 on 5 matching bases. Sequencing input: peripheral blood. This TCR derives from a man between 65 and 80 years old with active or convalescent COVID-19. The CDR3: CASSLRAVIGYNEQFF. For the CDR3, the DNA is TGTGCCAGCAGTTTGAGGGCAGTTATCGGCTACAATGAGCAGTTCTTC.